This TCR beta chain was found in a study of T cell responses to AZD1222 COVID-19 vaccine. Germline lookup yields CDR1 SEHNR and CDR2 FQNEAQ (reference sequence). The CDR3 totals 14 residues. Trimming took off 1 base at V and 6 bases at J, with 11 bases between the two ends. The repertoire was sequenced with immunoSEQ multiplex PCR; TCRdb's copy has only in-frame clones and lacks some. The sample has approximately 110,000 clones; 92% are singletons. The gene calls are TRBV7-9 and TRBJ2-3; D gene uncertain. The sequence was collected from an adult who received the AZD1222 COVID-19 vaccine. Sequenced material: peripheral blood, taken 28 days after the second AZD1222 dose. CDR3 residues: CASSLGIGPDTQYF. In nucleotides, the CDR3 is TGTGCCAGCAGCTTAGGGATAGGTCCTGATACGCAGTATTTT.